A single sample is the source of the 14 T cell receptor beta chains below, sequenced in a study of T cell repertoires in cytomegalovirus infection. TCRdb independently ran MiXCR on the reads; one entry per CDR3 protein. The table has approximately 250,000 distinct CDR3 sequences, around 8.7% seen once. The sample comprised PBMCs. These receptors were collected from a human donor in good health (CMV status not recorded). Some clones in this sample may be carry-over from other donors' samples.

This clonotype was counted ten times or more. The genes are TRBV4-1 and TRBJ1-4, with 10 bases that match TRBD1. Germline V gene data show CDR1 as MGHRA and CDR2 as YSYEKL. The V segment lost 0 bases and the J segment 8 bases; nucleotides outside the gene matches: 12. This CDR3 is built from 18 residues. The CDR3 sequence is CASSQELELGQGREKLFF. The CDR3 DNA reads as TGCGCCAGCAGCCAAGAATTGGAATTGGGACAGGGGAGAGAAAAACTGTTTTTT.

This clonotype was seen a few times. This chain connects TRBV11-3 to TRBJ2-1, with D maybe TRBD1 (6 bases). The CDR3 has 15 amino acids. Germline values: CDR1 SGHNT, CDR2 YENEEA. V lost 1 base and J lost 5, with 12 bases in between. The CDR3, as DNA: TGTGCCAGCAGCTTAGGGATGGGGGCCAACAATGAGCAGTTCTTC. As protein: CASSLGMGANNEQFF.

This clonotype was recorded many times. This sequence joins TRBV7-9 and TRBJ1-2; the D is unclear. The V gene lost 4 bases and the J gene lost 3 bases, with 9 bases spanning the gap. Germline values: CDR1 SEHNR, CDR2 FQNEAQ (reference sequence). This CDR3 is built from 13 residues. The CDR3 loop reads CASSSLYHYGYTF. The CDR3 nucleotides read TGTGCCAGCAGCTCTCTTTATCACTATGGCTACACCTTC.

This clonotype was detected many times. CDR3 DNA: TGTGCCAGCAGCCCAACCGTCTCGGGGAGGACTAATGAAAAACTGTTTTTT. This gives the protein CASSPTVSGRTNEKLFF. J is TRBJ1-4 and V is TRBV11-2; D is ambiguous. Trimming shortened V by 5 bases and J by 2 bases, and 18 bases separated the two germline ends. This CDR3 region has 17 residues. CDR1 and CDR2 from the germline V gene are SGHAT and FQNNGV.

Many counts were recorded for this clonotype. The rearrangement joins TRBV11-3 to TRBJ2-7; 9 positions match TRBD2. CDR1 is SGHNT, CDR2 YENEEA, per germline. V shed 3 bases, J shed 2 bases, and the junction held 2 bases outside the gene matches. The CDR3 is made up of 14 amino acids. CDR3 amino acids: CASSFKRGAYEQYF. The CDR3 DNA reads as TGTGCCAGCAGCTTTAAGCGGGGGGCCTACGAGCAGTACTTC.

This clonotype was seen many times. The V and J genes are TRBV5-6 and TRBJ1-1; no reliable D call. The CDR3 sequence is 13 residues long. Germline values: CDR1 SGHDT, CDR2 YYEEEE. The V end was cut by 4 bases, the J end by 6 bases, with 13 bases between. The CDR3 DNA reads as TGTGCCAGCAGCCCACGAACGGGCCCTGAAGCTTTCTTT. Protein: CASSPRTGPEAFF.

A note on this clonotype: A junction boundary mismatches the germline segment, possibly from a read error. The chain links TRBV18 to TRBJ1-5; TRBD1 matches at 8 bases. The CDR3 runs 16 residues. Germline CDR1 KGHSH, CDR2 LQKENI. The CDR3 coding sequence is TGTGCCAGCTCCCCACCCACAGGGGGTGGCAATCAGCCCCAGCATTTT. As protein: CASSPPTGGGNQPQHF.

This clonotype appeared many times. The gene calls are TRBV7-2 and TRBJ2-3; D is perhaps TRBD1 (6 bases). Trimming cost V 4 bases and J 0 bases, with 11 bases left between them. The germline V gene encodes CDR1 SGHTA and CDR2 FQGNSA. CDR3 length equals 15 residues. CDR3 DNA: TGTGCCAGCAGCTCGACGGACAGTAGCACAGATACGCAGTATTTT. Amino acids: CASSSTDSSTDTQYF.

This clonotype has at least ten counts. The gene calls are TRBV6-2 or TRBV6-3 and TRBJ1-5; 8 bases line up with TRBD1. This CDR3 is 15 amino acids long. Germline V lookup: CDR1 MNHEY, CDR2 SVGEGT. Trimming cost V 5 bases and J 2 bases; bases outside gene matches: 5. CDR3 sequence reads: CASSARTGRNQPQHF. CDR3 sequence (DNA): TGTGCCAGCAGTGCCCGGACAGGGCGCAATCAGCCCCAGCATTTT.

The table lists this clonotype with a few counts. This sequence joins TRBV7-2 and TRBJ1-4; D is ambiguous. CDR3 length: 12 amino acids. Germline V gene sequence: CDR1 SGHTA, CDR2 FQGNSA. The ends were cut back, 5 bases at V and 7 bases at J, with 8 bases in the middle. In DNA, the CDR3 is TGTGCCAGCAGCCGTCCGGGTGAAAAACTGTTTTTT. Encoded protein: CASSRPGEKLFF.

Ten or more counts support this clonotype. V usage is TRBV7-8 and J usage is TRBJ2-7; 10 nucleotides match TRBD1. V lost 4 bases to trimming and J lost 4 bases; unmatched junction nucleotides: 7. Germline assignment: CDR1 SGHVS and CDR2 FQNEAQ. This CDR3 has 15 residues. CDR3 amino acids: CASSSQGQGKYEQYF. The CDR3 DNA is TGTGCCAGCAGCTCCCAGGGACAGGGGAAGTACGAGCAGTACTTC.

The sample holds many counts of this clonotype. This chain links TRBV4-3 with TRBJ1-2; no firm D call. CDR1 LGHNA and CDR2 YSLEER come from the germline V gene. Trimming cost V 1 base and J 2 bases, with 8 bases left between them. The CDR3 covers 14 residues. DNA for the CDR3: TGCGCCAGCAGCCAAGCCCAGACGAACTATGGCTACACCTTC. Amino acids: CASSQAQTNYGYTF.

This clonotype was picked up many times. This chain uses TRBV7-2 with TRBJ2-6; the D gene is possibly TRBD1 (5 bases). CDR1 and CDR2 from the germline V gene are SGHTA and FQGNSA. The CDR3 runs 15 residues. The germline V and J ends were trimmed by 5 bases and 0 bases, with 8 bases remaining between them. The chain's CDR3 is CASSRDSSGANVLTF. In nucleotides, the CDR3 is TGTGCCAGCAGCCGCGACAGCTCTGGGGCCAACGTCCTGACTTTC.

CDR3 sequence reads: CASSPGSVGGSEQYF. The CDR3 region has the DNA TGTGCCAGCAGCCCCGGATCCGTAGGGGGCTCCGAGCAGTACTTC. The chain carries TRBV7-2 and TRBJ2-7, with 7 bases lining up with TRBD1. Per germline, CDR1 SGHTA and CDR2 FQGNSA. The J segment lost 6 bases and the V segment lost 5 bases, leaving 13 bases of the junction unmatched. This CDR3 is built from 15 residues.